These 21 T cell receptor beta chains share one sample of origin, sequenced in a study of T-cell reconstitution after alpha-beta-depleted transplantation in children. TCRbeta library construction was performed incorporating unique molecular identifiers. MiXCR was run by TCRdb on the PCR reads, yielding one entry per CDR3 protein. This sample has about 500,000 distinct CDR3 sequences, with 11% found just once. The sample was PBMCs, mostly from graft donor cells, taken 180 days after TCRalphabeta/CD19-depleted stem cell transplant. Every receptor here comes from a female patient aged 2-10 years who had a stem cell transplant for aplastic anemia, so the T cells may come from the graft donor.

The J gene is TRBJ2-1, the V gene TRBV10-2, with 11 bases identical to TRBD2. CDR1 WSHSY and CDR2 SAAADI come from the germline V gene. The CDR3 has 16 amino acids. With V trimmed by 6 bases and J by 6 bases, 10 bases remained unmatched. In DNA, the CDR3 is TGCGCCAGCAGAGGGGTAGCGGGAGGGCGAGGCAATGAGCAGTTCTTC. Protein: CASRGVAGGRGNEQFF.

V and J are TRBV19 and TRBJ1-2; 7 nucleotides line up with TRBD1. J lost 2 bases, V lost 5 bases, and 8 bases had no gene match. This CDR3 is built from 15 residues. Germline values: CDR1 LNHDA, CDR2 SQIVND (reference sequence). CDR3 DNA: TGTGCCAGTAGTTCCTCAGACAGGGCCAACTATGGCTACACCTTC. Its translation is CASSSSDRANYGYTF.

The V gene is TRBV7-9, the J gene TRBJ1-2; no reliable D call. V lost 5 bases and J 5 bases, leaving 15 bases between the germline ends. The CDR3 totals 14 residues. CDR1 is SEHNR, CDR2 FQNEAQ, per germline (reference sequence). CDR3 region: CASSPGGASYGYTF. Here the CDR3 DNA reads TGTGCCAGCAGCCCCGGTGGAGCTTCTTATGGCTACACCTTC. Full variable domain (outside the CDR3, taken from reference TRBV7-9 and TRBJ1-2): DTGVSQNPRHKITKRGQNVTFRCDPISEHNRLYWYRQTLGQGPEFLTYFQNEAQLEKSRLLSDRFSAERPKGSFSTLEIQRTEQGDSAMYLCASSPGGASYGYTFGSGTRLTVV.

The CDR3 sequence is CASRWTSGPLHEQFF. CDR3 nucleotide sequence: TGTGCCAGCAGGTGGACTAGCGGACCCCTCCATGAGCAGTTCTTC. The V call is TRBV2, the J call TRBJ2-1, with TRBD2 matching over 10 bases. V gave up 6 bases and J gave up 8 bases; unmatched junction bases: 10. This CDR3 is built from 15 residues. Germline V gene lookup returns CDR1 SNHLY and CDR2 FYNNEI.

The table lists this clonotype with a few counts. The chain couples TRBV11-2 to TRBJ2-6; D might be TRBD1 (5 bases). V lost 5 bases and J lost 0, with 17 bases in between. There are 18 residues in the CDR3. Germline-derived CDR1 and CDR2 are SGHAT and FQNNGV. CDR3 in amino acids: CASSPPGPWGSGANVLTF. DNA of the CDR3: TGTGCCAGCAGCCCCCCAGGGCCCTGGGGCTCTGGGGCCAACGTCCTGACTTTC.

This chain joins TRBV4-1 and TRBJ2-1; 16 bases match TRBD2. The germline V gene has CDR1 MGHRA and CDR2 YSYEKL. Trimming at V came to 0 bases and at J to 7 bases, leaving 9 bases not matched to a gene. The CDR3 covers 19 residues. The CDR3 sequence: CASSQDPGLAGGPGNEQFF. The DNA for the CDR3 is TGCGCCAGCAGCCAAGACCCGGGACTAGCGGGAGGGCCGGGGAATGAGCAGTTCTTC.

The V and J genes are TRBV20-1 and TRBJ2-3, with D maybe TRBD2 (6 bases). V lost 0 bases, J lost 2 bases, and 27 bases lay in between. The CDR3 covers 20 residues. From germline, CDR1 is DFQATT and CDR2 SNEGSKA (reference sequence). In DNA, the CDR3 is TGCAGTGCTAGAGATCATCGTCTGCTACTAGCCCCTGAGTACACAGATACGCAGTATTTT. Protein product: CSARDHRLLLAPEYTDTQYF.

The rearrangement joins TRBV27 to TRBJ1-6; weak D call: TRBD1 (6 bases). Trimming cost V 4 bases and J 4 bases, with 17 bases left between them. The germline V gene has CDR1 MNHEY and CDR2 SMNVEV (reference sequence). The length of the CDR3 is 17 residues. As DNA, the CDR3 is TGTGCCAGCAGTTACGGTTCTCTGAGGGGGTATAATTCACCCCTCCACTTT. This translates into CASSYGSLRGYNSPLHF.

This chain links TRBV20-1 with TRBJ2-3; D is possibly TRBD1 or TRBD2 (5 bases each). There are 12 residues in the CDR3. Trimming removed 3 bases at V and 5 bases at J, with 9 bases between. Germline-derived CDR1 and CDR2 are DFQATT and SNEGSKA (reference sequence). This CDR3 is CSASGGGDTQYF. In DNA form, the CDR3 reads TGCAGTGCTAGTGGGGGTGGAGATACGCAGTATTTT.

This clonotype appeared many times. The chain combines TRBV5-1 with TRBJ2-7, with TRBD2 matching 8 bases. Germline-derived CDR1 and CDR2 are SGHRS and YFSETQ. This CDR3 is 15 amino acids long. With 4 bases clipped from V and 5 bases from J, the junction kept 11 bases outside the gene matches. CDR3 nucleotide sequence: TGCGCCAGCAGCCTGTACGGACTAGCAGAAAACGAGCAGTACGTC. Amino acids: CASSLYGLAENEQYV.

A few counts support this clonotype. V is TRBV27 and J is TRBJ2-5, with D unresolved. Trimming cost V 4 bases and J 0 bases, with 3 bases left between them. The germline V gene has CDR1 MNHEY and CDR2 SMNVEV (reference sequence). The CDR3 has 12 amino acids. This chain's CDR3 is CASSSYQETQYF. CDR3 in DNA: TGTGCCAGCAGTTCCTACCAAGAGACCCAGTACTTC.

This clonotype was seen a few times. The CDR3 coding sequence is TGTGCCAGCGGACCGGCCAGGGATGTGGGGACCCAGTACTTC. It encodes CASGPARDVGTQYF. The chain recombines TRBV27 with TRBJ2-5; maybe TRBD1 (5 bases). The V end was cut by 8 bases, the J end by 7 bases, with 20 bases between. Germline-derived CDR1 and CDR2 are MNHEY and SMNVEV (reference sequence). There are 14 residues in the CDR3.

This clonotype has more than one count but fewer than ten. CDR3 sequence (DNA): TGTGCCAGCAGCCCGAATGGACTTCTCTATGGCTACACCTTC. Its translation: CASSPNGLLYGYTF. The genes are TRBV7-2 and TRBJ1-2, with D hard to call. There are 14 residues in the CDR3. Between the trimmed V and J ends, which lost 5 bases and 4 bases, there was a span of 14 bases. The germline V gene encodes CDR1 SGHTA and CDR2 FQGNSA. Complete variable domain (other parts from reference TRBV7-2 and TRBJ1-2): GAGVSQSPSNKVTEKGKDVELRCDPISGHTALYWYRQSLGQGLEFLIYFQGNSAPDKSGLPSDRFSAERTGGSVSTLTIQRTQQEDSAVYLCASSPNGLLYGYTFGSGTRLTVV.

The table lists this clonotype with a few counts. V usage is TRBV10-3 and J usage is TRBJ2-1; 10 nucleotides align to TRBD2. The CDR3 spans 14 residues. Looked up from germline, CDR1 is ENHRY and CDR2 is SYGVKD. The V segment lost 8 bases and the J segment 6 bases; nucleotides outside the gene matches: 7. The CDR3 nucleotides read TGTGCCATCTTGCTAGCGGGAGATTCCAATGAGCAGTTCTTC. This gives the protein CAILLAGDSNEQFF.

This clonotype has just a few counts. The chain couples TRBV4-3 to TRBJ2-1, with unresolved D. Germline assignment: CDR1 LGHNA and CDR2 YSLEER. This CDR3 has 14 amino acids. V lost 0 bases and J lost 0, with 3 bases in between. The CDR3 here is CASSQESSYNEQFF. The CDR3 coding sequence is TGCGCCAGCAGCCAAGAGAGCTCCTACAATGAGCAGTTCTTC.

This clonotype was seen ten or more times. V usage is TRBV5-1 and J usage is TRBJ2-1, with 8 bases aligning to TRBD2. Germline lookup yields CDR1 SGHRS and CDR2 YFSETQ. V shed 4 bases, J shed 6 bases, and the junction held 12 bases outside the gene matches. The CDR3 loop spans 16 amino acids. The CDR3 DNA is TGCGCCAGCAGCATGGATATGGGACTAGGGACCAATGAGCAGTTCTTC. Protein: CASSMDMGLGTNEQFF.

This clonotype has at least ten counts. The chain has TRBV7-2 and TRBJ2-1, with TRBD2 matching 9 bases. CDR1 is SGHTA, CDR2 FQGNSA, per germline. V dropped 2 bases and J dropped 4; count of bases not matched to a gene: 0. The CDR3 has 14 amino acids. CDR3 residues: CASSLLAGYNEQFF. CDR3 sequence (DNA): TGTGCCAGCAGCTTACTAGCGGGGTACAATGAGCAGTTCTTC.

Notes on this clonotype: This could be a read error, since a much larger clone is one nucleotide away. Given the absence of the conserved phenylalanine or tryptophan at the CDR3 end, a read error is likely. The genes are TRBV28 and TRBJ1-1; perhaps TRBD1 as D (6 bases). CDR1 is MDHEN and CDR2 is SYDVKM in the germline V gene. The CDR3 is made up of 14 amino acids. The V gene lost 3 bases and the J gene lost 1 base, with 9 bases spanning the gap. The CDR3 nucleotides read TGTGCCAGCAGTTTTAGGGGGGGGAACACTGAAGCTTTCTCT. Its protein is CASSFRGGNTEAFS.

This clonotype has a handful of counts. The genes are TRBV18 and TRBJ2-7, with TRBD2 matching over 14 bases. Germline CDR1 KGHSH, CDR2 LQKENI. V was clipped by 2 bases and J by 7 bases; unmatched bases: 4. The CDR3 consists of 15 residues. CDR3 nucleotides: TGTGCCAGCTCACCAGGGACTAGCGGGAGTAGGGAGCAGTACTTC. This translates into CASSPGTSGSREQYF.

This clonotype came up a few times. The gene calls are TRBV10-2 and TRBJ2-7, with TRBD1 matching over 8 bases. This CDR3 contains 12 residues. The germline V gene encodes CDR1 WSHSY and CDR2 SAAADI. J was trimmed by 12 bases and V by 3 bases; bases with no gene match: 7. The CDR3 region is CASSEGQGILYV. In DNA, the CDR3 is TGCGCCAGCAGTGAAGGACAGGGAATACTGTACGTC.

This clonotype was counted only a few times. This rearrangement joins TRBV5-4 to TRBJ2-3; D gene ambiguous. Germline CDR1 is SGHNT and CDR2 is YYREEE (reference sequence). V gave up 2 bases and J gave up 2 bases, with 18 bases separating them. The CDR3 sequence is 17 residues long. The CDR3 region is CASSLNFKDRTTDTQYF. As DNA, the CDR3 is TGTGCCAGCAGCTTAAACTTCAAGGACCGAACCACAGATACGCAGTATTTT.